This TCR beta chain comes out of a study of blood T cells in healthy people across ages. Findings of the study overall: Shifts in expanded clonotypes may have been confounded by donor CMV status, which was unknown.

Primed by a sample-barcoded 5' primer and a J-beta primer mix, a second PCR proceeded for roughly 6 to 12 cycles. TCRdb fed the 5' RACE reads into MiXCR, producing one record per CDR3 protein. Here the sample spans roughly 1,100,000 distinct CDR3 sequences, around 27% being singletons. About this clonotype itself: Its antigen is as yet unknown.

The CDR3 contains 14 residues. V was clipped by 5 bases and J by 2 bases, with 15 bases between them. Per the germline V gene, CDR1 is SQVTM and CDR2 is ANQGSEA. Each individual donor underwent a draw of approximately 10 milliliters of peripheral blood. These same records also appear under a second study, on T cells of mothers and their children. That study reports: Each donor was one of three healthy Caucasian mothers or one of their six children.

This rearrangement joins TRBV29-1 to TRBJ2-5; the D gene is possibly TRBD1 (5 bases). The sequence derives from a girl aged 2-10 years in good health. Sequencing was performed on blood. The CDR3 region has the DNA TGCAGCGTTAGACCGAGACAGCTACAAGAGACCCAGTACTTC. Its protein is CSVRPRQLQETQYF.